The 19 T cell receptor beta chains below were found in one sample sequenced in a study of tumour-infiltrating T cells in Burkitt lymphoma. Here immunoSEQ multiplex PCR was the method, and the copy in TCRdb shows in-frame clones only, minus some. Among approximately 46,000 clones listed, 30% to 40% were seen once. Sample: tumor tissue. These receptors were taken from a human donor with Burkitt lymphoma.

The chain links TRBV7-9 to TRBJ2-5; D gene unclear. The CDR3 has 13 residues. The V gene's germline CDR1 is SEHNR and CDR2 FQNEAQ (reference sequence). Deletions cut 5 bases from V and 1 base from J, with 8 bases between. CDR3 bases: TGTGCCAGCAGCCTCCGGACCCAAGAGACCCAGTACTTC. Its translation is CASSLRTQETQYF.

This clone was counted only a few times. V is TRBV7-2 and J is TRBJ1-2; 7 bases match TRBD1. The CDR3 totals 14 residues. The V segment lost 5 bases and the J segment 1 base; nucleotides outside the gene matches: 4. CDR1 and CDR2 (germline): SGHTA, FQGNSA. The CDR3 sequence: CASSPDRVNYGYTF. The CDR3 nucleotides read TGTGCCAGCAGCCCAGACAGGGTTAACTATGGCTACACCTTC. The full variable domain, in which reference TRBV7-2 and TRBJ1-2 provide the parts outside the CDR3, is GAGVSQSPSNKVTEKGKDVELRCDPISGHTALYWYRQSLGQGLEFLIYFQGNSAPDKSGLPSDRFSAERTGGSVSTLTIQRTQQEDSAVYLCASSPDRVNYGYTFGSGTRLTVV.

This clone turned up a few times. The sample holds other DNA sequences that translate to the same CDR3. V usage is TRBV5-1 and J usage is TRBJ1-1; D unclear. The CDR3 runs 13 residues. Per the germline V gene, CDR1 is SGHRS and CDR2 is YFSETQ. V dropped 0 bases and J dropped 1 base, with 4 bases sitting between them. The CDR3 DNA is TGCGCCAGCAGCTTGGATCCGAACACTGAAGCTTTCTTT. As protein: CASSLDPNTEAFF. Supplemented by reference TRBV5-1 and TRBJ1-1, the full variable domain reads KAGVTQTPRYLIKTRGQQVTLSCSPISGHRSVSWYQQTPGQGLQFLFEYFSETQRNKGNFPGRFSGRQFSNSRSEMNVSTLELGDSALYLCASSLDPNTEAFFGQGTRLTVV.

The V and J genes are TRBV4-2 and TRBJ1-2; no reliable D call. The germline V and J ends were trimmed by 1 base and 7 bases, with 10 bases remaining between them. This CDR3 spans 13 amino acids. CDR1 is LGHNA, CDR2 YNFKEQ, per germline. The CDR3 region is CASSQVGTGGYTF. CDR3 bases: TGTGCCAGCAGCCAAGTGGGAACGGGTGGCTACACCTTC.

The chain is built from TRBV4-1 and TRBJ1-5; D unresolved. V lost 2 bases and J lost 3, with 8 bases in between. The germline V gene has CDR1 MGHRA and CDR2 YSYEKL. CDR3 length: 14 residues. This CDR3 is CASSQTGSNQPQHF. CDR3 in DNA: TGCGCCAGCAGCCAAACTGGGTCCAATCAGCCCCAGCATTTT.

The chain employs TRBV7-2 and TRBJ2-5; unclear D gene. Per the germline V gene, CDR1 is SGHTA and CDR2 is FQGNSA. The CDR3 has 15 amino acids. Trimming left V 5 bases short and J 0 bases short, with 13 bases between. The CDR3 DNA follows: TGTGCCAGCAGCCCGGGCTGGGGATACCAAGAGACCCAGTACTTC. Amino acids: CASSPGWGYQETQYF.

The gene calls are TRBV6-5 and TRBJ2-1, with TRBD2 matching 12 bases. CDR1 is MNHEY and CDR2 is SVGAGI in the germline V gene. This CDR3 spans 16 amino acids. V shed 4 bases and J 10 bases; nucleotides not matched to a gene: 11. CDR3: CASSSHASGGAGEQFF. CDR3 nucleotide sequence: TGTGCCAGCAGTTCCCATGCTAGCGGGGGGGCCGGGGAGCAGTTCTTC.

This clone was detected only a few times. V and J are TRBV5-4 and TRBJ1-3, with no clear D. This CDR3 spans 15 amino acids. V was trimmed by 3 bases and J by 0 bases, leaving 10 bases between them. CDR1 and CDR2 from the germline V gene are SGHNT and YYREEE (reference sequence). The CDR3: CASSSYSDSGNTIYF. In DNA form, the CDR3 reads TGTGCCAGCAGCTCTTACTCAGACTCTGGAAACACCATATATTTT.

The chain uses TRBV29-1 and TRBJ2-5; 8 nucleotides match TRBD2. The V and J ends lost 7 bases and 5 bases, in that order; junction bases with no gene match: 9. The CDR3 totals 13 residues. CDR1 is SQVTM, CDR2 ANQGSEA, per germline. The CDR3 DNA reads as TGCAGCGCCGGGCACGGCGGGGGGGAGACCCAGTACTTC. Translating it yields CSAGHGGGETQYF.

The chain has TRBV2 and TRBJ2-2; D possibly corresponds to TRBD2 (6 bases). The CDR3 extends over 15 amino acids. Germline loops: CDR1 SNHLY, CDR2 FYNNEI. Trimming cost V 10 bases and J 0 bases, with 15 bases left between them. The CDR3 coding sequence is TGTGCCACCACCGCTAGCGCGTCGAACACCGGGGAGCTGTTTTTT. It codes for CATTASASNTGELFF.

This clone has just one count. CDR3 sequence: CASRRYRASGANVLTF. As DNA, the CDR3 is TGTGCCAGCAGACGCTACAGGGCCTCTGGGGCCAACGTCCTGACTTTC. The chain recombines TRBV28 with TRBJ2-6; TRBD1 is a possible D gene (6 bases). V lost 6 bases and J lost 0, with 12 bases in between. The germline CDR1 and CDR2 sequences are MDHEN and SYDVKM. This CDR3 is 16 amino acids long. The full variable domain, with the rest looked up from reference TRBV28 and TRBJ2-6, is DVKVTQSSRYLVKRTGEKVFLECVQDMDHENMFWYRQDPGLGLRLIYFSYDVKMKEKGDIPEGYSVSREKKERFSLILESASTNQTSMYLCASRRYRASGANVLTFGAGSRLTVL.

As regards this clone: Likely a read error: the CDR3 ends without its conserved phenylalanine or tryptophan. The limits of the CDR3 on the DNA are not certain, so only TCRdb's listed CDR3 is given. The chain employs TRBV6-1 and TRBJ1-2; TRBD1 is taken as the D call from the table, unchecked against the DNA. The CDR3 numbers 10 amino acids, ends counted. CDR1 and CDR2 (germline): MNHNS, SASEGT. CDR3 sequence reads: CASSEAMANI.

The V gene is TRBV5-6, the J gene TRBJ2-1; D is perhaps TRBD1 or TRBD2 (6 bases each). The CDR3 has 13 residues. The V end lost 8 bases, the J end lost 5 bases, and 14 bases lay between the germline ends. CDR1 is SGHDT and CDR2 is YYEEEE in the germline V gene. CDR3 coding DNA: TGTGCCAGTACTAGGGGGGACCACAATGAGCAGTTCTTC. It codes for CASTRGDHNEQFF.

This clone showed up just a few times. The chain joins TRBV5-6 to TRBJ2-7; D gene uncertain. The CDR3 runs to 13 residues. The germline V gene encodes CDR1 SGHDT and CDR2 YYEEEE. The V gene lost 0 bases and the J gene lost 4 bases, with 8 bases spanning the gap. Written as DNA, the CDR3 is TGTGCCAGCAGCTTGGGGATAGGGTACGAGCAGTACTTC. Amino acid sequence: CASSLGIGYEQYF.

In its sample, this clone was seen a few times. The chain has TRBV4-3 and TRBJ1-2; no definite D call. This CDR3 spans 13 amino acids. CDR1 and CDR2 (germline): LGHNA, YSLEER. V lost 1 base to trimming and J lost 3 bases, with 6 bases between them. Here the CDR3 reads CASSQALDYGYTF. CDR3 DNA sequence: TGCGCCAGCAGCCAAGCCCTGGACTATGGCTACACCTTC.

This clone appeared a few times. The J gene is TRBJ1-1, the V gene TRBV4-3; 7 bases are shared with TRBD1. Trimming at V came to 1 base and at J to 3 bases, leaving 11 bases not matched to a gene. Germline V gene sequence: CDR1 LGHNA, CDR2 YSLEER. The CDR3 runs to 17 residues. In DNA form, the CDR3 reads TGCGCCAGCAGCCAAGGATCTGTCGGGACAGACGACACTGAAGCTTTCTTT. Translating gives CASSQGSVGTDDTEAFF.

The V and J genes are TRBV5-4 and TRBJ2-1, with D uncertain. The CDR3 has 14 amino acids. V was trimmed by 4 bases and J by 8 bases, leaving 16 bases between them. Germline-derived CDR1 and CDR2 are SGHNT and YYREEE (reference sequence). The CDR3 coding sequence is TGTGCCAGCAGCCCGAGGACCAAACTCGATGAGCAGTTCTTC. This gives the protein CASSPRTKLDEQFF.

This chain links TRBV19 with TRBJ2-1, with 8 bases that match TRBD1. With V trimmed by 1 base and J by 7 bases, 3 bases remained unmatched. The CDR3 runs 14 residues. Per germline, CDR1 LNHDA and CDR2 SQIVND (reference sequence). CDR3 region: CASSIADRVNEQFF. CDR3 bases: TGTGCCAGTAGTATAGCGGACAGGGTTAATGAGCAGTTCTTC.

This rearrangement joins TRBV6-6 to TRBJ1-6, with D possibly being TRBD1 (6 bases). Deletions cut 5 bases from V and 5 bases from J, with 13 bases between. CDR3 length: 15 residues. From germline, CDR1 is MNHNY and CDR2 SVGAGI (reference sequence). The CDR3 is CASSKSTGNNSPLHF. CDR3 DNA: TGTGCCAGCAGTAAATCGACAGGAAATAATTCACCCCTCCACTTT.